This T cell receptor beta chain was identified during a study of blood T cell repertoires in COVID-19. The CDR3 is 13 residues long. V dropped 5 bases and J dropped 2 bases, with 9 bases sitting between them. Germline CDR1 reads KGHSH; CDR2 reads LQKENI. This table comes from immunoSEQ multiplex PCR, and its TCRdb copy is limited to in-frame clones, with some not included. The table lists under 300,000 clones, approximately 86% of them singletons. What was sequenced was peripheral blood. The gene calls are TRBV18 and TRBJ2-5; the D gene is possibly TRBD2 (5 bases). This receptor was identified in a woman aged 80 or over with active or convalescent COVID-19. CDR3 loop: CASSSSGQETQYF. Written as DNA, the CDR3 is TGTGCCAGCTCATCGTCGGGGCAAGAGACCCAGTACTTC.